The 13 T cell receptor beta chains reported below all come from one sample, sequenced in a study of cytomegalovirus exposure and HLA in healthy donors. Data came from immunoSEQ multiplex PCR; TCRdb stores just in-frame clones and leaves some out. This sample has 95,000 to 150,000 clones, with 75% to 90% found just once. Sequenced material: PBMCs. Source of these receptors: a woman aged 18-29 years in good health and CMV-seronegative.

In this sample, this clone turned up a few times. The chain is built from TRBV10-3 and TRBJ2-7; D might be TRBD2 (6 bases). Germline V gives CDR1 ENHRY, CDR2 SYGVKD. CDR3 length: 13 amino acids. The ends were cut back, 3 bases at V and 5 bases at J, with 11 bases in the middle. The CDR3 nucleotides are TGTGCCATCAGTGAAAGGGAGGCCGACGAGCAGTACGTC. It codes for CAISEREADEQYV.

The chain joins TRBV28 to TRBJ1-5; maybe TRBD1 (6 bases). Trimming took off 11 bases at V and 1 base at J, with 9 bases between the two ends. CDR1 MDHEN and CDR2 SYDVKM come from the germline V gene. The CDR3 length is 12 residues. In nucleotides, the CDR3 is TGTGCCGTACAGGGAAGCAATCAGCCCCAGCATTTT. Translation gives CAVQGSNQPQHF.

The table lists this clone with a count of one. This sequence joins TRBV28 and TRBJ2-5; 11 bases are shared with TRBD2. From germline, CDR1 is MDHEN and CDR2 SYDVKM. The CDR3 has 15 amino acids. The V and J ends lost 5 bases and 3 bases, in that order; junction bases with no gene match: 5. The CDR3 region is CASSPNSGREETQYF. In DNA, the CDR3 is TGTGCCAGCAGTCCCAATAGCGGGAGGGAAGAGACCCAGTACTTC. Using reference TRBV28 and TRBJ2-5 for the parts outside the CDR3, the full variable domain is DVKVTQSSRYLVKRTGEKVFLECVQDMDHENMFWYRQDPGLGLRLIYFSYDVKMKEKGDIPEGYSVSREKKERFSLILESASTNQTSMYLCASSPNSGREETQYFGPGTRLLVL.

This chain connects TRBV27 to TRBJ1-6; TRBD1 matches at 9 bases. V lost 5 bases to trimming and J lost 9 bases; unmatched junction nucleotides: 11. CDR3 size: 16 residues. The germline V gene encodes CDR1 MNHEY and CDR2 SMNVEV (reference sequence). This CDR3 reads CASSPPHRGHGSPLHF. The CDR3 DNA sequence: TGTGCCAGCAGTCCACCACACAGGGGGCACGGTTCACCCCTCCACTTT.

The chain links TRBV28 to TRBJ1-5; D is perhaps TRBD1 (5 bases). The V gene lost 1 base and the J gene lost 3 bases, with 16 bases spanning the gap. The CDR3 runs to 17 residues. Germline CDR1 and CDR2: MDHEN and SYDVKM. The CDR3 nucleotides are TGTGCCAGCAGTTTATCCCCCCTAACAGGTCTCAATCAGCCCCAGCATTTT. It specifies CASSLSPLTGLNQPQHF.

This rearrangement joins TRBV19 to TRBJ2-1, with 14 positions matching TRBD2. Germline CDR1 and CDR2: LNHDA and SQIVND (reference sequence). This CDR3 spans 19 amino acids. V lost 4 bases, J lost 6 bases, and 14 bases stayed unmatched. This CDR3 is CASSTGLAGVRILGNEQFF. CDR3 sequence (DNA): TGTGCCAGTAGTACGGGACTAGCGGGAGTTCGTATTTTGGGCAATGAGCAGTTCTTC.

The chain has TRBV5-6 and TRBJ2-2; 8 bases are shared with TRBD1. The germline CDR1 and CDR2 sequences are SGHDT and YYEEEE. The CDR3 runs to 16 residues. The V segment lost 5 bases and the J segment 3 bases; nucleotides outside the gene matches: 9. The chain's CDR3 is CASRSTTGVYTGELFF. The CDR3 DNA sequence: TGTGCCAGCAGAAGTACGACAGGGGTTTACACCGGGGAGCTGTTTTTT. Together with reference TRBV5-6 and TRBJ2-2, the CDR3 gives the full variable domain: DAGVTQSPTHLIKTRGQQVTLRCSPKSGHDTVSWYQQALGQGPQFIFQYYEEEERQRGNFPDRFSGHQFPNYSSELNVNALLLGDSALYLCASRSTTGVYTGELFFGEGSRLTVL.

The rearrangement uses TRBV18 and TRBJ1-2, with D unclear. The CDR3 is 14 amino acids. V lost 3 bases and J 3 bases, leaving 11 bases between the germline ends. Germline assignment: CDR1 KGHSH and CDR2 LQKENI. The CDR3 region has the DNA TGTGCCAGCTCACCTCCGGGTACGGACTATGGCTACACCTTC. This codes for CASSPPGTDYGYTF.

The chain couples TRBV11-3 to TRBJ2-1, with TRBD2 matching 10 bases. The CDR3 runs to 15 residues. CDR1 is SGHNT and CDR2 is YENEEA in the germline V gene. After removal of 5 bases from V and 4 bases from J, the junction contained 5 bases not matched to a gene. CDR3 DNA: TGTGCCAGCAGCGCAGGGACTAGCGATTACAATGAGCAGTTCTTC. Encoded protein: CASSAGTSDYNEQFF.

The J gene is TRBJ1-3, the V gene TRBV2; no clear D gene. The CDR3 contains 13 residues. Germline CDR1 SNHLY, CDR2 FYNNEI. V lost 4 bases, J lost 5 bases, and 9 bases lay in between. This CDR3 reads CASSASSRNTIYF. The DNA of the CDR3 is TGTGCCAGCAGTGCTAGCAGCCGAAACACCATATATTTT.

V usage is TRBV28 and J usage is TRBJ2-7, with 7 positions matching TRBD2. Per the germline V gene, CDR1 is MDHEN and CDR2 is SYDVKM. Germline trimming cut 2 bases from V and 6 bases from J; bases unmatched to any gene: 7. CDR3 length: 14 amino acids. This CDR3 is CASSLEGAGSEQYV. The DNA of the CDR3 is TGTGCCAGCAGTTTAGAAGGAGCGGGGAGCGAGCAGTACGTC.

The gene calls are TRBV28 and TRBJ1-1; D gene ambiguous. Trimming pared 8 bases from V and 2 bases from J, leaving 18 bases between. CDR1 and CDR2 (germline): MDHEN, SYDVKM. The CDR3 has 15 residues. CDR3 in DNA: TGTGCCAGCTCGCACCCTACAGACCGAAACACTGAAGCTTTCTTT. It translates to CASSHPTDRNTEAFF.

V usage is TRBV6-1 and J usage is TRBJ1-2; D might be TRBD1 (6 bases). CDR1 is MNHNS, CDR2 SASEGT, per germline. CDR3 length: 14 residues. Deletions cut 3 bases from V and 8 bases from J, with 16 bases between. CDR3 amino acids: CASSERVTQGGYTF. CDR3 in DNA: TGTGCCAGCAGTGAGAGAGTAACCCAGGGGGGCTACACCTTC.